This TCR beta chain emerged from a study of cytomegalovirus exposure and HLA in healthy donors. General study points: Donor immune exposure was known only as CMV serostatus. An analysis that was carried out later associated 15,000 to 20,000 TCR beta sequences with HLA alleles at 0.05 false discovery rate.

The PCR ran on 60 Vbeta and 13 Jbeta primers. Method: immunoSEQ multiplex PCR; TCRdb's copy keeps in-frame clones and lacks some. The sample totals about 160,000 clones. Comments on this clone: Antigen: not known.

The specimen sequenced was PBMCs. The source of this sequence is a woman aged 45 to 65 in good health and CMV-seronegative.

CDR3 coding DNA: TGTGCCAGCAGGATAACAGGGGTAGGAGGCTACACCTTC. Its translation is CASRITGVGGYTF. The genes are TRBV28 and TRBJ1-2, with 7 bases lining up with TRBD1. Trimming removed 6 bases from V and 8 bases from J; junction bases left unmatched: 9. In germline, CDR1 is MDHEN, CDR2 SYDVKM. The CDR3 covers 13 residues.